This TCR beta chain was recorded in a study of shared clonotypes between healthy human individuals. Positively selected for CCR7, the CD45RO-negative cells used as naive CD8 cells excluded terminally differentiated effector memory CD45RA+ cells. There are 12 residues in the CDR3. Trimming removed 0 bases from V and 15 bases from J, with 12 bases in between. In germline, CDR1 is MNHEY, CDR2 SVGAGI. Clones were read by immunoSEQ multiplex PCR, and TCRdb kept only the in-frame ones, dropping some. This table holds around 2.1 million clones, 90% to 95% found once. The sequence was obtained from a man aged 18 to 29 in good health. Some clones in this sample may be carry-over from other donors' samples. The chain recombines TRBV6-5 with TRBJ2-1; maybe TRBD2 (7 bases). Sequencing input: naive CD8+ T cells from PBMCs. CDR3 in DNA: TGTGCCAGCAGTTACTCCGGGGGGCCGGTGTTCTTC. Its translation is CASSYSGGPVFF.